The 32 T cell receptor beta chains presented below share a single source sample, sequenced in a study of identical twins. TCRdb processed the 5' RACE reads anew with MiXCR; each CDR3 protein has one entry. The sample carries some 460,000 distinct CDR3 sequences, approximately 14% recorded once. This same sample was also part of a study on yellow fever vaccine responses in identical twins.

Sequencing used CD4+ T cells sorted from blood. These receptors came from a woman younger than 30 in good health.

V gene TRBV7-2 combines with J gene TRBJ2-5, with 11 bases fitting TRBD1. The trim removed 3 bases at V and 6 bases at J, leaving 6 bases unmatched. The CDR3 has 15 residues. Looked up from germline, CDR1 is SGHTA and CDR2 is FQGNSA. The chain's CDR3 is CASSFSPDRGQTQYF. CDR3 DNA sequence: TGTGCCAGCAGCTTCAGCCCGGACAGGGGGCAGACCCAGTACTTC. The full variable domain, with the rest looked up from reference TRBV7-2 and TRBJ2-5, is GAGVSQSPSNKVTEKGKDVELRCDPISGHTALYWYRQSLGQGLEFLIYFQGNSAPDKSGLPSDRFSAERTGGSVSTLTIQRTQQEDSAVYLCASSFSPDRGQTQYFGPGTRLLVL.

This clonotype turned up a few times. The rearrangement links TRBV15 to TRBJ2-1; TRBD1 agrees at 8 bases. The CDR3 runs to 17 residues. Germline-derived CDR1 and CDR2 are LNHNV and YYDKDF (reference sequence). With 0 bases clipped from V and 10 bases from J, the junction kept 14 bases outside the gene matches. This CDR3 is CATSRDATGTGSYEQFF. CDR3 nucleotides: TGTGCCACCAGCAGAGATGCGACCGGGACAGGTTCATACGAGCAGTTCTTC.

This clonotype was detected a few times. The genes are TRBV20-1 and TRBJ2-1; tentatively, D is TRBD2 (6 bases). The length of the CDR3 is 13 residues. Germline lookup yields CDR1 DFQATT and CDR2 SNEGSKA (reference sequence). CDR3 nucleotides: TGCAGCAGCCACCGGGACTCTCACAATGAGCAGTTCTTC. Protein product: CSSHRDSHNEQFF.

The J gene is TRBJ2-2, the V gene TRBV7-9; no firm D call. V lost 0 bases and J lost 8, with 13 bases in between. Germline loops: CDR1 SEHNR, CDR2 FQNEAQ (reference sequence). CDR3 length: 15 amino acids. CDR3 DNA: TGTGCCAGCAGCTTAGCTGACCGGGCGGCGGGGGAGCTGTTTTTT. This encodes CASSLADRAAGELFF.

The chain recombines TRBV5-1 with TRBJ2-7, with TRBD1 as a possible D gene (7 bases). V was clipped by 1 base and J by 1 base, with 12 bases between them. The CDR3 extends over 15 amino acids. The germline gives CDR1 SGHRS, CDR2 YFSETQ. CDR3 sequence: CASSLKAGGSYEQYF. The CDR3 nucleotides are TGCGCCAGCAGCTTGAAGGCAGGGGGGTCCTACGAGCAGTACTTC.

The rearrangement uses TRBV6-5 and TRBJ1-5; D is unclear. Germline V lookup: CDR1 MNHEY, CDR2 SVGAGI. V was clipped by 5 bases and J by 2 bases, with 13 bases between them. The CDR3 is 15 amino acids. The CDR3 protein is CASSPLSLGNQPQHF. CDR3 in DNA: TGTGCCAGCAGTCCACTCAGTCTCGGCAATCAGCCCCAGCATTTT.

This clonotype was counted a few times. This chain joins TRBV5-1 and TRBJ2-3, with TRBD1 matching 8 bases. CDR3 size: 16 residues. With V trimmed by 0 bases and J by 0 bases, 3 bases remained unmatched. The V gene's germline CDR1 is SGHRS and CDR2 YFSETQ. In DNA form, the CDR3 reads TGCGCCAGCAGCTTGGCCAGGGGGCCAAGCACAGATACGCAGTATTTT. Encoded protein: CASSLARGPSTDTQYF.

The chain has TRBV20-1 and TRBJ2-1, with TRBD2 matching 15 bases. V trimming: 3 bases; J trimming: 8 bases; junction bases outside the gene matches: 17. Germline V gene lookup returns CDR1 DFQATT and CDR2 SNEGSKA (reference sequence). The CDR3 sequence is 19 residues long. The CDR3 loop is CSARYSHGLAGGPLYEQFF. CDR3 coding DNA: TGCAGTGCTAGGTATTCCCACGGACTAGCGGGAGGGCCACTTTATGAGCAGTTCTTC.

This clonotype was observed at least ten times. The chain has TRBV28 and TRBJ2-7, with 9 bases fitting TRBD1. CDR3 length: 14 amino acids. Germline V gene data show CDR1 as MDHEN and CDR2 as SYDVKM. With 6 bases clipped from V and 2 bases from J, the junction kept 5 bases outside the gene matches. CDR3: CASSRTGDTYEQYF. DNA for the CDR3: TGTGCCAGCAGCCGGACAGGGGATACCTACGAGCAGTACTTC.

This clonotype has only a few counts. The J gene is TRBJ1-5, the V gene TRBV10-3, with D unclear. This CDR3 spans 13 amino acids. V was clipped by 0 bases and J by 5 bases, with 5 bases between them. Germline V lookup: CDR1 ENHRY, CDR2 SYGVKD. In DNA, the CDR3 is TGTGCCATCAGTGAGTCGACCGATCAGCCCCAGCATTTT. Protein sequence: CAISESTDQPQHF.

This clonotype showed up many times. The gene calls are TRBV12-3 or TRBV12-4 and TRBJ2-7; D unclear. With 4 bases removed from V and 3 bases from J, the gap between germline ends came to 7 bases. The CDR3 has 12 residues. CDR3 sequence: CASSSPSYEQYF. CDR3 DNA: TGTGCCAGCAGTTCCCCTAGCTACGAGCAGTACTTC.

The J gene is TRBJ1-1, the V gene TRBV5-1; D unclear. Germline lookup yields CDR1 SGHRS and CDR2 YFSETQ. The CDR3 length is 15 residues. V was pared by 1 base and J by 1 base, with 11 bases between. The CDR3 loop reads CASSLLRSQNTEAFF. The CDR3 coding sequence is TGCGCCAGCAGCTTGCTACGCAGCCAGAACACTGAAGCTTTCTTT.

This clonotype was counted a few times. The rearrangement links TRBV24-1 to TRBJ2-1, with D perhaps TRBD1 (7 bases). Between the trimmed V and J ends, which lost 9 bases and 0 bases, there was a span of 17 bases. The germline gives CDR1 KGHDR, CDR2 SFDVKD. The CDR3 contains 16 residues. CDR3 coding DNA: TGTGCCACCGCAAAGCAGGGGGGATTCTCCTACAATGAGCAGTTCTTC. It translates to CATAKQGGFSYNEQFF.

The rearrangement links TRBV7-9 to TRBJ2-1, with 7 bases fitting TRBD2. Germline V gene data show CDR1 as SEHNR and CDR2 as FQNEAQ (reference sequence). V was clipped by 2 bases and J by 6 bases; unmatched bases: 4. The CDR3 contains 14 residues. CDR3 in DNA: TGTGCCAGCAGCTTAATCGCGGGAGCCAATGAGCAGTTCTTC. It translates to CASSLIAGANEQFF.

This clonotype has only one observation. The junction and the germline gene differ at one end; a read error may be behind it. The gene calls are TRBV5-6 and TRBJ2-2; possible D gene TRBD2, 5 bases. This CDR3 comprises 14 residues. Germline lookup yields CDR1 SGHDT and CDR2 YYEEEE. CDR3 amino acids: CASSTGLLTWELLF. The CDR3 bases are TGTGCCAGCAGCACCGGACTGCTCACCTGGGAGCTGCTTTTT.

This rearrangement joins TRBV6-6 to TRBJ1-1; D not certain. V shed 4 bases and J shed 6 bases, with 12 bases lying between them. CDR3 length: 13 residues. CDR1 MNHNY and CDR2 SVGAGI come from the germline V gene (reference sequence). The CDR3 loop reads CASSLDRFSEAFF. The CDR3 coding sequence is TGTGCCAGCAGTTTAGATAGGTTCTCTGAAGCTTTCTTT.

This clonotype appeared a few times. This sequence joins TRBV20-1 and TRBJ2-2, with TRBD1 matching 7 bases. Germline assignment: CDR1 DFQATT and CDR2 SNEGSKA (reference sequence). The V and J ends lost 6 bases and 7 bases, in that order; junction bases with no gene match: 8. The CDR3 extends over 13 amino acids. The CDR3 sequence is CSATTGVLGELFF. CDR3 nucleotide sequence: TGCAGTGCAACAACAGGGGTCCTCGGGGAGCTGTTTTTT.

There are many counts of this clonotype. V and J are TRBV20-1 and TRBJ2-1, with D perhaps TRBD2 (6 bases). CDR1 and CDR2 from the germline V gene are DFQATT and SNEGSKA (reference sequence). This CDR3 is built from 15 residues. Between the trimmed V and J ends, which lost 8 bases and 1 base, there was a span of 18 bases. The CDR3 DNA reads TGCAGTCCCCTAGGGCGGGGAGCGTCCTACAATGAGCAGTTCTTC. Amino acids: CSPLGRGASYNEQFF.

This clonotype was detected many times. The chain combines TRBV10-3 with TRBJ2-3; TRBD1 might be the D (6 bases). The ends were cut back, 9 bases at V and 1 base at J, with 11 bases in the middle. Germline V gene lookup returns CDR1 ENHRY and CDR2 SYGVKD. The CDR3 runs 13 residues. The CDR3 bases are TGTGCCATACAGGGTGGGGGCACAGATACGCAGTATTTT. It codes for CAIQGGGTDTQYF.

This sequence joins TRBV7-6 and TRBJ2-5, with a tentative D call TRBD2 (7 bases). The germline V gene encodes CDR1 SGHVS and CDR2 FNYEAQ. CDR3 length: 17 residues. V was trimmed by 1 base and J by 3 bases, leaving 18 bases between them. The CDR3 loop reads CASSLERGGPLKETQYF. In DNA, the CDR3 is TGTGCCAGCAGCTTAGAAAGGGGGGGACCCCTAAAAGAGACCCAGTACTTC.

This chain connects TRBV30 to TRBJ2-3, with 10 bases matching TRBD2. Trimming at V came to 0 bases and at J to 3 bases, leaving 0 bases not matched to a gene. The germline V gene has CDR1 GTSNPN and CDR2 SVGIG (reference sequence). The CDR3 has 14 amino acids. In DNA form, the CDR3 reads TGTGCCTGGAGTGTACTAGCGGGAACAGATACGCAGTATTTT. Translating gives CAWSVLAGTDTQYF. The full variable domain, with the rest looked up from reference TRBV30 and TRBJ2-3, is SQTIHQWPATLVQPVGSPLSLECTVEGTSNPNLYWYRQAAGRGLQLLFYSVGIGQISSEVPQNLSASRPQDRQFILSSKKLLLSDSGFYLCAWSVLAGTDTQYFGPGTRLTVL.

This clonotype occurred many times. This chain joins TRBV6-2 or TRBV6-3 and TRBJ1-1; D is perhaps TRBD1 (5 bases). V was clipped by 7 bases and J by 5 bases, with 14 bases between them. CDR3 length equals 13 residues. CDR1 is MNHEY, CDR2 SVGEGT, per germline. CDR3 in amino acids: CASISGVGTEAFF. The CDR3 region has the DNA TGTGCCAGCATATCGGGGGTCGGAACTGAAGCTTTCTTT.

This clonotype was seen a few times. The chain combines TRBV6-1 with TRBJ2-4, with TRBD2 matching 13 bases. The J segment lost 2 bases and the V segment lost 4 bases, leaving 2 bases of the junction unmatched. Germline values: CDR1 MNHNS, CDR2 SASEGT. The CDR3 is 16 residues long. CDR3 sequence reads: CASSGGLAGPKNIQYF. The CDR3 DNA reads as TGTGCCAGCAGTGGGGGACTAGCGGGACCCAAAAACATTCAGTACTTC.

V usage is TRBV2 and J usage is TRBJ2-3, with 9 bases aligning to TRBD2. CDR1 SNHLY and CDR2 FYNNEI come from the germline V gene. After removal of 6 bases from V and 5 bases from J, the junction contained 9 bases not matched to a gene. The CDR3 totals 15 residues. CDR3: CASRDLAGNGDTQYF. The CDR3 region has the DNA TGTGCCAGCAGAGACCTAGCGGGGAATGGAGATACGCAGTATTTT.

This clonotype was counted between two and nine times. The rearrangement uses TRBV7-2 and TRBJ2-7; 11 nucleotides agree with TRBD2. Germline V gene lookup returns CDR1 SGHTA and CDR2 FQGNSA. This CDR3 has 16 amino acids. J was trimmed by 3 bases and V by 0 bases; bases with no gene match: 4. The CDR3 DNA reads TGTGCCAGCAGCTTAGCCGGGACTAGCGGCCTCTACGAGCAGTACTTC. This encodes CASSLAGTSGLYEQYF.

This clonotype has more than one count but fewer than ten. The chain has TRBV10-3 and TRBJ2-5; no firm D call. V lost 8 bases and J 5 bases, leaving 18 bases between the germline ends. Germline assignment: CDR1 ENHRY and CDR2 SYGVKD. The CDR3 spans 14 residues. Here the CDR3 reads CAIGLAVAGETQYF. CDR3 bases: TGTGCCATCGGGTTGGCGGTCGCTGGGGAGACCCAGTACTTC.

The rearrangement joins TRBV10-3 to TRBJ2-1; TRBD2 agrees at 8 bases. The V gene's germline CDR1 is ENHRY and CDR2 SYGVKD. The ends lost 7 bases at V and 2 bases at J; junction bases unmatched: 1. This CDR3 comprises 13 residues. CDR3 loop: CAITGGAYNEQFF. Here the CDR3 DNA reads TGTGCCATCACGGGGGGGGCCTACAATGAGCAGTTCTTC.

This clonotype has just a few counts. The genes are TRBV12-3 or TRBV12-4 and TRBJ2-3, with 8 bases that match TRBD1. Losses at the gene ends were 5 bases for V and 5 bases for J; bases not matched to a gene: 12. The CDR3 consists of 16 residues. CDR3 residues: CASSPNRQGRGDTQYF. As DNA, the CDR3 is TGTGCCAGCAGTCCAAATAGACAGGGGCGAGGAGATACGCAGTATTTT.

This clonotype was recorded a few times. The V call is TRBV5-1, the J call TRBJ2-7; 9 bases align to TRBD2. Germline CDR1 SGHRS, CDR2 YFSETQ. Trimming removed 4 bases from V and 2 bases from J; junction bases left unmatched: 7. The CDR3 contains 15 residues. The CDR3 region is CASSDRSGGPYEQYF. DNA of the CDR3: TGCGCCAGCAGCGACCGTAGCGGGGGACCCTACGAGCAGTACTTC.

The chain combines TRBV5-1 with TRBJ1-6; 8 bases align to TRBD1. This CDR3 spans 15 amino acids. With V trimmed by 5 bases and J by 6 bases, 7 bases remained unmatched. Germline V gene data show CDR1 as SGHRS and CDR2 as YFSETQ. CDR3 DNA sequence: TGCGCCAGCAGGCCAGGGGGCACGGGTAATTCACCCCTCCACTTT. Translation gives CASRPGGTGNSPLHF. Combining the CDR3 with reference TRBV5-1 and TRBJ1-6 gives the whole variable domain KAGVTQTPRYLIKTRGQQVTLSCSPISGHRSVSWYQQTPGQGLQFLFEYFSETQRNKGNFPGRFSGRQFSNSRSEMNVSTLELGDSALYLCASRPGGTGNSPLHFGNGTRLTVT.

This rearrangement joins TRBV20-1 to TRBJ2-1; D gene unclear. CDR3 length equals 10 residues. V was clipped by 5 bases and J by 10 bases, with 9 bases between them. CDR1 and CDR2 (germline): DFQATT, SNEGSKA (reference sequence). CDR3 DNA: TGCAGTGCTCCCACTCAGGAGCAGTTCTTC. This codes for CSAPTQEQFF.

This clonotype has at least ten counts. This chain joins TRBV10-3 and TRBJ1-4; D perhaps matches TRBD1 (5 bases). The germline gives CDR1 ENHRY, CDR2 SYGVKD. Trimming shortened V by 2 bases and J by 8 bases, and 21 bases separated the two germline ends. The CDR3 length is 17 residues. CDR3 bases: TGTGCCATCAGTGAGAGGGGCGCGGGGGGTAACGACGAAAAACTGTTTTTT. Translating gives CAISERGAGGNDEKLFF.